This TCR beta chain was obtained from a study of cytomegalovirus exposure and HLA in healthy donors. About this clone itself: Its antigen is undetermined.

Primers for the PCR totalled 60 Vbeta and 13 Jbeta. Clones were sequenced by immunoSEQ multiplex PCR, and TCRdb holds only the in-frame ones, with some missing. Counted here are 100,000 to 150,000 clones, about 78% occurring once; the ten biggest clones make up less than 3.5%. V dropped 0 bases and J dropped 2 bases, with 11 bases sitting between them. The germline V gene has CDR1 LGHNA and CDR2 YSLEER. The CDR3 is 15 residues long. Findings and limits, study-wide: There were about 160 TCR beta chains listed as cytomegalovirus-associated. Common viral pathogens seemed, in a later analysis, to connect with several of the most significant clusters. 16,951 TCR beta sequences were associated with HLA alleles at 0.05 false discovery rate in a later analysis. Reportedly, cytomegalovirus status was diagnosed with high sensitivity and specificity.

The clonotype originates from a human donor in good health. This rearrangement joins TRBV4-3 to TRBJ2-7; D might be TRBD2 (6 bases). Sequenced: PBMCs. This CDR3 reads CASSQDEGTPYEQYF. CDR3 nucleotides: TGCGCCAGCAGCCAAGATGAAGGGACTCCCTACGAGCAGTACTTC.